Sequencing of this TCR beta chain was carried out in a study of shared clonotypes between healthy human individuals. Study-wide context: With ages of 18 to 49, the donors were two women and a few men.

Trimming took off 0 bases at V and 13 bases at J, with 10 bases between the two ends. The CDR3 consists of 12 residues. Germline V CDR1 and CDR2: SGHVS, FQNEAQ. In the case of this clone: No antigen is known for it.

Sequenced by immunoSEQ multiplex PCR; TCRdb stores in-frame clones only, minus some. The sample includes 1.5 million to 1.9 million clones, approximately 98% of them seen just once. Study findings and constraints: Large depth notwithstanding, sorted-subset sequencing proved incomplete by rarefaction. What limited the represented genetic and exposure-history diversity was the small number of donors.

The sequencing sample was made of naive CD4+ T cells sorted from blood. Subset noted: CD45RA+ positively selected. The V and J genes are TRBV7-8 and TRBJ1-5, with unresolved D. The TCR originated in a man younger than 40 in good health. The CDR3 DNA sequence: TGTGCCAGCAGCTTAGCGAAAGGACCGCAGCATTTT. It is translated as CASSLAKGPQHF.